This passage covers 29 T cell receptor beta chains from one sample sequenced in a study of vaccination and CD4 T cells after COVID-19 (dated by TCRdb to between 2021 and 2024). Libraries were constructed by PCR. The listed sequencing device is Illumina iSeq 100. At the Johns Hopkins FTIC core, DNA from the cultured CD4+ T cells underwent TCR sequencing with the Oncomine TCR Beta short-read assay. TCRdb applied fastp at Q25 and MiXCR to the public reads, then kept only in-frame beta chains. Entries that share a CDR3 protein sequence are merged under the most common genes and DNA. The sample data list around 7,800 distinct CDR3 sequences, and around a third of these were observed just once. The leading ten clones occupy roughly 28% of the sample. These TCRs are of unknown antigen specificity. The sample's treatment or condition, from its label and the paper: roughly ten-day PBMC culture with coronavirus spike peptide pools or control peptides (ViraFEST assay). CD4+ T cells from unexposed donors were collected before the COVID-19 pandemic (2011-2018).

The sample comprised CD4+ T cells from blood, cultured in vitro. These receptors originate from a human donor in good health.

This clonotype occurred a few times. This chain's CDR3 is CASSHASRLAGGADTQYF. The CDR3 region has the DNA TGCGCCAGCAGCCATGCATCCCGACTAGCGGGGGGTGCAGATACGCAGTATTTT. The gene calls are TRBV4-1 and TRBJ2-3; 13 positions match TRBD2. CDR3 length: 18 amino acids. Germline V gene lookup returns CDR1 MGHRA and CDR2 YSYEKL. V shed 3 bases and J 4 bases; nucleotides not matched to a gene: 10.

V gene TRBV10-1 combines with J gene TRBJ1-1, with D maybe TRBD1 (5 bases). CDR3 size: 13 residues. V was cut by 6 bases and J by 7 bases, with 15 bases left in between. CDR1 is WNHNN, CDR2 SYGVQD, per germline (reference sequence). As DNA, the CDR3 is TGCGCCAGCAGGGAGCACGGGGCTGGTGAAGCTTTCTTT. Translating gives CASREHGAGEAFF.

CDR3 residues: CASSYFIAGGEGGELFF. The CDR3 bases are TGTGCCAGCAGTTACTTCATAGCGGGGGGCGAGGGCGGGGAGCTGTTTTTT. The chain couples TRBV6-2 or TRBV6-3 to TRBJ2-2; 10 nucleotides agree with TRBD2. V was clipped by 1 base and J by 7 bases; unmatched bases: 9. The CDR3 contains 17 residues. Germline V gives CDR1 MNHEY, CDR2 SVGEGT.

This clonotype qualifies as medium-sized (0.01 to 0.1%). CDR3 in amino acids: CASSPPEGDEQYF. Here the CDR3 DNA reads TGTGCCAGCAGTCCCCCAGAGGGGGACGAGCAGTACTTC. The rearrangement joins TRBV6-1 to TRBJ2-7, with D perhaps TRBD1 (6 bases). The germline V and J ends were trimmed by 5 bases and 5 bases, with 13 bases remaining between them. There are 13 residues in the CDR3. Germline CDR1 MNHNS, CDR2 SASEGT.

This clonotype has more than one count but fewer than ten. The V call is TRBV20-1, the J call TRBJ1-5; D ambiguous. V dropped 3 bases and J dropped 0 bases, with 15 bases sitting between them. Germline lookup yields CDR1 DFQATT and CDR2 SNEGSKA (reference sequence). The CDR3 runs 16 residues. The CDR3 region is CSARGFGVDSNQPQHF. In nucleotides, the CDR3 is TGCAGTGCTAGGGGGTTCGGGGTCGATAGCAATCAGCCCCAGCATTTT.

The genes are TRBV6-1 and TRBJ1-5; D is unclear. Germline values: CDR1 MNHNS, CDR2 SASEGT. CDR3 size: 13 residues. The V gene lost 6 bases and the J gene lost 3 bases, with 9 bases spanning the gap. Here the CDR3 reads CASSLVPNQPQHF. CDR3 DNA sequence: TGTGCCAGCAGCTTAGTACCCAATCAGCCCCAGCATTTT.

The V call is TRBV29-1, the J call TRBJ2-2, with D perhaps TRBD1 (6 bases). The germline V gene encodes CDR1 SQVTM and CDR2 ANQGSEA. The CDR3 totals 13 residues. CDR3 sequence reads: CSADRPNTGELFF. The CDR3, as DNA: TGCAGTGCTGACAGGCCGAACACCGGGGAGCTGTTTTTT.

V gene TRBV5-4 combines with J gene TRBJ2-5; 14 bases line up with TRBD2. This CDR3 comprises 17 residues. Germline lookup yields CDR1 SGHNT and CDR2 YYREEE (reference sequence). The V gene end was trimmed by 0 bases and the J gene end by 2 bases; junction bases not matched to a gene: 3. This CDR3 reads CASSLGLAGGRQETQYF. The CDR3 DNA reads as TGTGCCAGCAGCTTGGGACTAGCGGGGGGGAGGCAAGAGACCCAGTACTTC.

Points on this clonotype: The conserved closing phenylalanine or tryptophan is absent in this CDR3, likely reflecting a read error. This chain joins TRBV7-9 and TRBJ2-1; D is unresolved. V was clipped by 4 bases and J by 0 bases, with 16 bases between them. CDR1 SEHNR and CDR2 FQNEAQ come from the germline V gene (reference sequence). This CDR3 region has 17 residues. DNA of the CDR3: TGTGCCAGCAGCTCCGACGGCTCCCTTAGCTCCTACAATGAGCAGTTCCTC. Protein: CASSSDGSLSSYNEQFL.

V is TRBV5-1 and J is TRBJ2-3; no clear D. Per the germline V gene, CDR1 is SGHRS and CDR2 is YFSETQ. The CDR3 runs 12 residues. V was shortened by 0 bases and J by 5 bases, with 4 bases between the two germline ends. CDR3: CASSLDGDTQYF. The CDR3 DNA sequence: TGCGCCAGCAGCTTGGACGGAGATACGCAGTATTTT.

There are a few counts of this clonotype. The chain joins TRBV7-8 to TRBJ2-3, with a possible D match to TRBD1 (5 bases). The CDR3 loop spans 15 amino acids. V shed 5 bases and J shed 4 bases, with 16 bases lying between them. CDR1 and CDR2 from the germline V gene are SGHVS and FQNEAQ. The DNA of the CDR3 is TGTGCCAGCAGCCACTTGGGGATACAGGCAGATACGCAGTATTTT. It is translated as CASSHLGIQADTQYF.

CDR3 sequence (DNA): TGTGCCAGCGCCCGAGGAGATGAGCAGTTCTTC. Translating it yields CASARGDEQFF. V usage is TRBV6-1 and J usage is TRBJ2-1; D is undetermined. V was trimmed by 8 bases and J by 8 bases, leaving 10 bases between them. Germline V lookup: CDR1 MNHNS, CDR2 SASEGT. The CDR3 covers 11 residues.

This clonotype was seen only a few times. The chain combines TRBV5-4 with TRBJ1-2; no firm D call. V shed 4 bases and J shed 4 bases, with 8 bases lying between them. The CDR3 covers 12 residues. CDR1 SGHNT and CDR2 YYREEE come from the germline V gene (reference sequence). The CDR3 loop reads CASSVGFYGYTF. The CDR3 region has the DNA TGTGCCAGCAGCGTAGGGTTCTATGGCTACACCTTC.

This clonotype is termed hyperexpanded. The chain carries TRBV7-3 and TRBJ2-7, with TRBD1 matching over 9 bases. J gave up 5 bases and V 1 base, and 6 bases lay outside the gene matches. Germline V lookup: CDR1 SGHTA, CDR2 FQGTGA. The CDR3 has 15 residues. CDR3 residues: CASSLSSWTGDEQYF. The CDR3 DNA sequence: TGTGCCAGCAGCTTAAGTTCCTGGACAGGGGACGAGCAGTACTTC.

CDR3 bases: TGTGCCAGCCAACTAGCGGGGGACACAGATACGCAGTATTTT. It yields the protein CASQLAGDTDTQYF. The rearrangement joins TRBV6-1 to TRBJ2-3; 11 bases map to TRBD2. The CDR3 is 14 residues long. Losses at the gene ends were 8 bases for V and 2 bases for J; bases not matched to a gene: 3. Per the germline V gene, CDR1 is MNHNS and CDR2 is SASEGT.

By share of the sample, this clonotype is medium-sized (0.01 to 0.1%). The chain has TRBV20-1 and TRBJ2-5, with 9 bases aligning to TRBD2. Trimming cost V 2 bases and J 5 bases; bases outside gene matches: 6. The germline gives CDR1 DFQATT, CDR2 SNEGSKA (reference sequence). This CDR3 has 14 amino acids. The CDR3 sequence: CSARQAGGKETQYF. The CDR3 bases are TGCAGTGCTAGACAAGCGGGGGGTAAGGAGACCCAGTACTTC.

The V and J genes are TRBV5-4 and TRBJ2-6; perhaps TRBD1 as D (5 bases). This CDR3 is built from 16 residues. Germline CDR1 and CDR2: SGHNT and YYREEE (reference sequence). V lost 0 bases and J 1 base, leaving 8 bases between the germline ends. This chain's CDR3 is CASSLARVSGANVLTF. In DNA form, the CDR3 reads TGTGCCAGCAGCTTGGCCAGGGTTTCTGGGGCCAACGTCCTGACTTTC.

The chain couples TRBV2 to TRBJ1-5; no firm D call. The V gene's germline CDR1 is SNHLY and CDR2 FYNNEI. The CDR3 has 19 amino acids. V lost 1 base to trimming and J lost 1 base, with 20 bases between them. CDR3 region: CASSEEWVSFTLSNQPQHF. CDR3 sequence (DNA): TGTGCCAGCAGTGAAGAGTGGGTCTCTTTCACCCTAAGCAATCAGCCCCAGCATTTT.

The V call is TRBV10-3, the J call TRBJ2-7; D remains unclear. CDR3 size: 12 residues. Germline V gene sequence: CDR1 ENHRY, CDR2 SYGVKD. V was clipped by 2 bases and J by 3 bases, with 5 bases between them. The CDR3 bases are TGTGCCATCAGTGAGACTGTCTACGAGCAGTACTTC. It specifies CAISETVYEQYF.

The rearrangement joins TRBV10-3 to TRBJ1-1; D perhaps matches TRBD1 (5 bases). V was shortened by 9 bases and J by 3 bases, with 11 bases between the two germline ends. The germline gives CDR1 ENHRY, CDR2 SYGVKD. CDR3 length: 12 amino acids. CDR3 residues: CAIEGQDTEAFF. The DNA of the CDR3 is TGTGCCATAGAGGGGCAGGACACTGAAGCTTTCTTT.

The chain employs TRBV10-1 and TRBJ2-1; D unresolved. The V gene's germline CDR1 is WNHNN and CDR2 SYGVQD (reference sequence). The CDR3 spans 13 residues. V dropped 2 bases and J dropped 8 bases, with 10 bases sitting between them. In nucleotides, the CDR3 is TGCGCCAGCAGTGAGGTAACGGGTGATGAGCAGTTCTTC. It codes for CASSEVTGDEQFF.

This rearrangement joins TRBV20-1 to TRBJ1-3; D ambiguous. The V and J ends lost 0 bases and 2 bases respectively, with 11 bases between them. The CDR3 sequence is 15 residues long. The germline CDR1 and CDR2 sequences are DFQATT and SNEGSKA (reference sequence). CDR3 DNA: TGCAGTGCTAGAGAAAACGGACGGGCTGGAAACACCATATATTTT. Translating gives CSARENGRAGNTIYF.

This clonotype is judged medium-sized (0.01 to 0.1%). The chain recombines TRBV20-1 with TRBJ1-5, with D possibly TRBD1 on 5 matching bases. This CDR3 has 14 residues. Trimming cost V 6 bases and J 5 bases, with 17 bases left between them. Germline lookup yields CDR1 DFQATT and CDR2 SNEGSKA (reference sequence). The CDR3 spells CSASTIGVDQPQHF. The CDR3 DNA is TGCAGTGCATCTACGATAGGGGTAGATCAGCCCCAGCATTTT.

V and J are TRBV3-1 and TRBJ1-1; D remains ambiguous. Trimming shortened V by 1 base and J by 1 base, and 1 base separated the two germline ends. The germline CDR1 and CDR2 sequences are LGHDT and YNNKEL (reference sequence). The CDR3 extends over 12 amino acids. CDR3 nucleotide sequence: TGTGCCAGCAGCCAAGGGAACACTGAAGCTTTCTTT. It yields the protein CASSQGNTEAFF. Supplemented by reference TRBV3-1 and TRBJ1-1, the full variable domain reads DTAVSQTPKYLVTQMGNDKSIKCEQNLGHDTMYWYKQDSKKFLKIMFSYNNKELIINETVPNRFSPKSPDKAHLNLHINSLELGDSAVYFCASSQGNTEAFFGQGTRLTVV.

The V gene is TRBV11-1, the J gene TRBJ1-5, with a tentative D call TRBD1 (5 bases). The CDR3 is 16 residues long. The germline gives CDR1 SGHAT, CDR2 FQDESV (reference sequence). V was clipped by 8 bases and J by 6 bases, with 23 bases between them. The CDR3 loop reads CASFFLGPMRGQPQHF. For the CDR3, the DNA is TGTGCCAGCTTCTTCCTTGGACCCATGAGGGGTCAGCCCCAGCATTTT.

Only a few counts were recorded for this clonotype. The V call is TRBV28, the J call TRBJ2-1, with TRBD1 matching 11 bases. The CDR3 covers 15 residues. The germline V gene has CDR1 MDHEN and CDR2 SYDVKM. Germline trimming cut 2 bases from V and 4 bases from J; bases unmatched to any gene: 1. The CDR3 nucleotides are TGTGCCAGCAGTTTAGGGACAGGGGGATACAATGAGCAGTTCTTC. Its translation is CASSLGTGGYNEQFF.

The genes are TRBV6-2 or TRBV6-3 and TRBJ2-1; D unresolved. V was clipped by 0 bases and J by 9 bases, with 12 bases between them. The CDR3 consists of 14 residues. Germline V gene lookup returns CDR1 MNHEY and CDR2 SVGEGT. In nucleotides, the CDR3 is TGTGCCAGCAGTTACTCGATTATAAGTGGTGAGCAGTTCTTC. This sequence encodes CASSYSIISGEQFF.

This chain connects TRBV6-1 to TRBJ1-1, with 8 bases that match TRBD1. V was pared by 6 bases and J by 5 bases, with 5 bases of the junction left unmatched. Per the germline V gene, CDR1 is MNHNS and CDR2 is SASEGT. The CDR3 consists of 13 residues. In DNA, the CDR3 is TGTGCCAGCAGACAGGGGGTTATGACTGAAGCTTTCTTT. Its protein product is CASRQGVMTEAFF.

This clonotype was counted once. This sequence joins TRBV2 and TRBJ2-3; 12 bases line up with TRBD1. The CDR3 contains 18 residues. With V trimmed by 3 bases and J by 5 bases, 12 bases remained unmatched. CDR1 and CDR2 from the germline V gene are SNHLY and FYNNEI. The CDR3 is CASSDWDRGHVGGDTQYF. For the CDR3, the DNA is TGTGCCAGCAGTGATTGGGACAGGGGGCATGTTGGGGGAGATACGCAGTATTTT.